The present T cell receptor beta chain was sequenced within a study of T-cell memory formation after mild COVID-19. One entry per CDR3 protein results from TCRdb running MiXCR on the 5' RACE reads. The sample consists of 200,000 to 250,000 distinct CDR3 sequences, around a tenth of them appearing once. This clonotype was picked up a small number of times. What it binds is unknown. The study's findings and limits: In second-wave clones peaking day 37, SARS-CoV-2 specificity remained unconfirmed.

Trimming removed 8 bases from V and 4 bases from J; junction bases left unmatched: 11. CDR1 and CDR2 (germline): MNHEY, SVGEGT. This CDR3 is 16 amino acids long. The chain joins TRBV6-2 or TRBV6-3 to TRBJ2-2; 9 nucleotides match TRBD1. The specimen sequenced was PBMCs or a T cell subset sorted from them (not recorded which). The TCR was taken from a man aged 18 to 35 who had mild COVID-19 (a few samples of this study predate the infection). Cell type and time point are not known. The CDR3 DNA is TGTGCCAGCGGGGACAGGGAGAATTCGGGCACCGGGGAGCTGTTTTTT. Its protein product is CASGDRENSGTGELFF.